The T cell receptor beta chain under discussion was sequenced for a study of post-analysis software for immune sequencing data. Background on the study: Recorded subtypes: relapsing-remitting, secondary progressive, progressive-relapsing; some patients unannotated. Whole-study results and caveats: F measure showed strong co-clustering of same-batch samples. TRBV5-6, TRBV5-1 and TRBV20-1 belonged to a set of roughly five TRBV segments that were more frequent in patients than controls. Multiple sclerosis patients showed significantly lower normalized Chao1 diversity than controls did.

To note about this clonotype: Its antigen is as yet unknown.

Sequencing libraries made from TCR beta cDNA carried unique molecular identifiers. TCRdb re-called the PCR reads through MiXCR, storing one row per CDR3 protein. The sample includes about 460,000 distinct CDR3 sequences, roughly 45% of them seen just once. V lost 6 bases to trimming and J lost 4 bases, with 19 bases between them. CDR3 length equals 14 residues. The germline V gene has CDR1 DFQATT and CDR2 SNEGSKA (reference sequence). The sequencing sample was made of blood. V usage is TRBV20-1 and J usage is TRBJ2-7, with D possibly TRBD1 on 7 matching bases. The sequence came from a girl aged 10 to 17 with multiple sclerosis. The CDR3 loop reads CSAPGTLRGYEQYF. In DNA, the CDR3 is TGCAGTGCCCCAGGGACTCTCAGGGGGTACGAGCAGTACTTC.